What follows are 29 T cell receptor beta chains derived from one specimen sequenced in a study of cytomegalovirus exposure and HLA in healthy donors (TCRdb year 2017). Library construction relied on the immunoSEQ multiplex PCR assay. A mixture of 60 forward primers for TCR Vbeta segments and 13 reverse primers for TCR Jbeta segments was used in the multiplex PCR. In TCRdb, the immuneACCESS table is reduced to in-frame sequences with V and J assigned. These tables do not hold every clone; where another copy was compared, an unresolved V gene accounts for under half, and the others remain unexplained. The table for this sample lists approximately 260,000 clones; roughly 81% of them were counted only once. Together, the top ten hold 1.5% to 2.5% of the sample. The sequenced material came from PBMCs. The receptor source for this set is a woman between 40 and 55 years old in good health and CMV-seropositive.

This clone was detected once. This rearrangement joins TRBV7-9 to TRBJ1-2; 8 bases match TRBD1. The germline V gene has CDR1 SEHNR and CDR2 FQNEAQ (reference sequence). This CDR3 spans 14 amino acids. Germline trimming cut 5 bases from V and 3 bases from J; bases unmatched to any gene: 5. Here the CDR3 DNA reads TGTGCCAGCAGCGCCGGACAGGGAGACTATGGCTACACCTTC. Protein: CASSAGQGDYGYTF.

This chain links TRBV5-5 with TRBJ2-7, with D maybe TRBD2 (5 bases). Trimming cost V 2 bases and J 3 bases, with 9 bases left between them. The CDR3 length is 13 residues. The germline gives CDR1 SGHKS, CDR2 YYEKEE (reference sequence). CDR3 nucleotides: TGTGCCAGCAGCTTCCCCGAGGGCTACGAGCAGTACTTC. Translation gives CASSFPEGYEQYF. Full variable domain (remainder filled in from reference TRBV5-5 and TRBJ2-7): DAGVTQSPTHLIKTRGQQVTLRCSPISGHKSVSWYQQVLGQGPQFIFQYYEKEERGRGNFPDRFSARQFPNYSSELNVNALLLGDSALYLCASSFPEGYEQYFGPGTRLTVT.

This clone came up a few times. The chain recombines TRBV5-6 with TRBJ1-4, with TRBD1 matching over 8 bases. Germline CDR1 reads SGHDT; CDR2 reads YYEEEE. Germline trimming cut 4 bases from V and 1 base from J; bases unmatched to any gene: 6. This CDR3 has 16 residues. CDR3 residues: CASSRTGYGTNEKLFF. The CDR3 DNA reads TGTGCCAGCAGCCGGACAGGGTATGGAACTAATGAAAAACTGTTTTTT.

CDR3 coding DNA: TGTGCCAGCAGCTTGGAGACTAGCGTTTACAATGAGCAGTTCTTC. Amino acid sequence: CASSLETSVYNEQFF. This rearrangement joins TRBV7-9 to TRBJ2-1; 8 positions match TRBD2. This CDR3 spans 15 amino acids. With V trimmed by 3 bases and J by 4 bases, 5 bases remained unmatched. Germline-derived CDR1 and CDR2 are SEHNR and FQNEAQ (reference sequence).

This clone was counted only a few times. The V call is TRBV30, the J call TRBJ2-1; unclear D gene. Germline V gene data show CDR1 as GTSNPN and CDR2 as SVGIG (reference sequence). The CDR3 loop spans 11 amino acids. V was clipped by 2 bases and J by 4 bases, with 3 bases between them. The CDR3 DNA sequence: TGTGCCTGGAGTCTATACAATGAGCAGTTCTTC. The encoded protein is CAWSLYNEQFF.

The chain carries TRBV28 and TRBJ2-7; 8 bases are a match to TRBD2. Germline trimming cut 6 bases from V and 2 bases from J; bases unmatched to any gene: 9. The CDR3 contains 15 residues. Germline V gene data show CDR1 as MDHEN and CDR2 as SYDVKM. CDR3 amino acids: CASSRGGGLTYEQYF. The CDR3 nucleotides read TGTGCCAGCAGCCGAGGCGGGGGGCTCACCTACGAGCAGTACTTC.

The chain links TRBV7-8 to TRBJ2-1; 8 bases line up with TRBD2. V dropped 7 bases and J dropped 6; count of bases not matched to a gene: 11. The CDR3 covers 15 residues. Germline CDR1 reads SGHVS; CDR2 reads FQNEAQ. The CDR3 DNA sequence: TGTGCCAGCATCCCGGAGCTAGCGGGTTCCAATGAGCAGTTCTTC. Amino acid sequence: CASIPELAGSNEQFF.

V and J are TRBV14 and TRBJ2-1, with 7 bases matching TRBD2. Germline lookup yields CDR1 SGHDN and CDR2 FVKESK. V was clipped by 0 bases and J by 4 bases; unmatched bases: 18. There are 20 residues in the CDR3. The CDR3 region is CASSQEVSAGRITIYNEQFF. CDR3 sequence (DNA): TGTGCCAGCAGCCAAGAAGTTTCAGCGGGAAGGATCACCATTTACAATGAGCAGTTCTTC.

This rearrangement joins TRBV10-3 to TRBJ2-2; 10 nucleotides match TRBD2. The CDR3 consists of 16 residues. Germline CDR1 and CDR2: ENHRY and SYGVKD. V dropped 5 bases and J dropped 4; count of bases not matched to a gene: 7. The CDR3 bases are TGTGCCATCAGTCCTAGCGGGAGTCTTGCCACCGGGGAGCTGTTTTTT. This translates into CAISPSGSLATGELFF.

This sequence joins TRBV6-5 and TRBJ2-7; 9 nucleotides line up with TRBD1. CDR3 length equals 15 residues. The V gene end was trimmed by 0 bases and the J gene end by 6 bases; junction bases not matched to a gene: 6. Germline-derived CDR1 and CDR2 are MNHEY and SVGAGI. CDR3 sequence: CASSYSPGQGAEQYF. CDR3 DNA: TGTGCCAGCAGTTACTCCCCGGGACAGGGAGCCGAGCAGTACTTC.

This rearrangement joins TRBV7-6 to TRBJ2-1, with 13 nucleotides matching TRBD2. The CDR3 is 17 residues long. V was clipped by 7 bases and J by 7 bases; unmatched bases: 13. Germline V gene data show CDR1 as SGHVS and CDR2 as FNYEAQ. CDR3 sequence reads: CASTTLTRLAGGNEQFF. CDR3 nucleotides: TGTGCCAGCACCACCCTGACTAGACTAGCGGGAGGAAATGAGCAGTTCTTC.

The V call is TRBV6-4, the J call TRBJ1-4, with D uncertain. V gave up 1 base and J gave up 0 bases, with 12 bases separating them. The CDR3 contains 17 residues. CDR1 is MRHNA and CDR2 is SNTAGT in the germline V gene. CDR3: CASSDWAPPSTNEKLFF. CDR3 sequence (DNA): TGTGCCAGCAGTGACTGGGCTCCTCCGTCAACTAATGAAAAACTGTTTTTT.

Of note for this clone: Additional DNA sequences in this sample encode the identical CDR3. The chain combines TRBV28 with TRBJ1-5; D gene unclear. Between the trimmed V and J ends, which lost 4 bases and 3 bases, there was a span of 4 bases. This CDR3 contains 12 residues. The germline V gene encodes CDR1 MDHEN and CDR2 SYDVKM. Here the CDR3 DNA reads TGTGCCAGCAGTTCCAACAATCAGCCCCAGCATTTT. It specifies CASSSNNQPQHF.

As to this clone: One end of the junction is discordant with germline, which a read error may explain. The same CDR3 is also encoded by other DNA sequences in this sample. The chain combines TRBV2 with TRBJ2-7; no reliable D call. The CDR3 runs to 13 residues. Germline V gene data show CDR1 as SNHLY and CDR2 as FYNNEI. The CDR3 nucleotides are TGCGCCAGCAAAACGCGTGTGGAGTCCGAGCAGTACTTC. Amino acids: CASKTRVESEQYF.

The chain links TRBV5-6 to TRBJ2-7, with D unclear. The germline V gene encodes CDR1 SGHDT and CDR2 YYEEEE. The length of the CDR3 is 12 residues. V was clipped by 0 bases and J by 3 bases, with 4 bases between them. The CDR3 DNA sequence: TGTGCCAGCAGCTTGGACGGCTACGAGCAGTACTTC. The encoded protein is CASSLDGYEQYF. Complete variable domain (other parts from reference TRBV5-6 and TRBJ2-7): DAGVTQSPTHLIKTRGQQVTLRCSPKSGHDTVSWYQQALGQGPQFIFQYYEEEERQRGNFPDRFSGHQFPNYSSELNVNALLLGDSALYLCASSLDGYEQYFGPGTRLTVT.

The chain combines TRBV7-2 with TRBJ2-1, with TRBD2 identical over 9 bases. Looked up from germline, CDR1 is SGHTA and CDR2 is FQGNSA. Trimming at V came to 5 bases and at J to 8 bases, leaving 4 bases not matched to a gene. This CDR3 spans 13 amino acids. DNA of the CDR3: TGTGCCAGCAGCCGCGGGAGGGTGTATGAGCAGTTCTTC. This sequence encodes CASSRGRVYEQFF.

The rearrangement joins TRBV11-3 to TRBJ2-7, with D tentatively TRBD1 (5 bases). CDR1 is SGHNT, CDR2 YENEEA, per germline. The CDR3 contains 12 residues. V dropped 0 bases and J dropped 12 bases, with 12 bases sitting between them. The CDR3 region has the DNA TGTGCCAGCAGCTTAGATATCCAGGGTCTGTACTTC. It specifies CASSLDIQGLYF.

This chain connects TRBV5-4 to TRBJ2-1, with 7 bases fitting TRBD2. The CDR3 totals 15 residues. V lost 4 bases to trimming and J lost 3 bases; unmatched junction nucleotides: 7. The germline gives CDR1 SGHNT, CDR2 YYREEE (reference sequence). CDR3 nucleotide sequence: TGTGCCAGCAGCGCGGGACTAATGATCTACAATGAGCAGTTCTTC. Its translation: CASSAGLMIYNEQFF.

This clone was seen once. This chain joins TRBV27 and TRBJ1-1; D uncertain. Between the trimmed V and J ends, which lost 5 bases and 1 base, there was a span of 11 bases. CDR1 MNHEY and CDR2 SMNVEV come from the germline V gene (reference sequence). The CDR3 is made up of 14 amino acids. The CDR3 DNA reads as TGTGCCAGCAGTCCCCCGTGGCAGAACACTGAAGCTTTCTTT. This gives the protein CASSPPWQNTEAFF.

The gene calls are TRBV4-3 and TRBJ1-1, with D hard to call. The CDR3 spans 15 residues. V was clipped by 4 bases and J by 0 bases, with 12 bases between them. Germline values: CDR1 LGHNA, CDR2 YSLEER. The CDR3 reads CASSRDYGVNTEAFF. As DNA, the CDR3 is TGCGCCAGCAGCCGCGACTACGGGGTGAACACTGAAGCTTTCTTT.

This chain uses TRBV27 with TRBJ2-2; TRBD1 agrees at 10 bases. Germline V lookup: CDR1 MNHEY, CDR2 SMNVEV (reference sequence). J lost 4 bases, V lost 6 bases, and 8 bases had no gene match. This CDR3 comprises 16 residues. In DNA form, the CDR3 reads TGTGCCAGCAGCCATCCGGGACAGGGGATCACCGGGGAGCTGTTTTTT. The encoded protein is CASSHPGQGITGELFF.

V and J are TRBV30 and TRBJ2-7, with 9 bases aligning to TRBD1. Germline V gene sequence: CDR1 GTSNPN, CDR2 SVGIG (reference sequence). This CDR3 comprises 14 residues. V was clipped by 4 bases and J by 2 bases; unmatched bases: 6. CDR3 region: CAWTPDRGTYEQYF. CDR3 coding DNA: TGTGCCTGGACGCCTGACAGGGGGACCTACGAGCAGTACTTC.

The V gene is TRBV5-4, the J gene TRBJ2-7; 10 nucleotides line up with TRBD1. Trimming removed 5 bases from V and 2 bases from J; junction bases left unmatched: 7. The length of the CDR3 is 15 residues. CDR1 and CDR2 from the germline V gene are SGHNT and YYREEE (reference sequence). The CDR3 DNA follows: TGTGCCAGCAGGCAGGACAGGGGGGCACCCTACGAGCAGTACTTC. Its translation: CASRQDRGAPYEQYF.

The V and J genes are TRBV7-3 and TRBJ2-1, with D unresolved. Looked up from germline, CDR1 is SGHTA and CDR2 is FQGTGA. V gave up 5 bases and J gave up 7 bases, with 12 bases separating them. This CDR3 is built from 13 residues. CDR3 in DNA: TGTGCCAGCAGCCATGTGAATGAGAATGAGCAGTTCTTC. Translating it yields CASSHVNENEQFF.

In its sample, this clone was seen once. The chain joins TRBV2 to TRBJ1-2; D is possibly TRBD1 (5 bases). Germline CDR1 and CDR2: SNHLY and FYNNEI. The CDR3 is made up of 15 amino acids. Trimming shortened V by 1 base and J by 0 bases, and 9 bases separated the two germline ends. The CDR3 sequence: CASSEGRGANYGYTF. CDR3 bases: TGTGCCAGCAGTGAAGGGAGGGGTGCTAACTATGGCTACACCTTC. Based on the CDR3 plus reference TRBV2 and TRBJ1-2, the full variable domain is EPEVTQTPSHQVTQMGQEVILRCVPISNHLYFYWYRQILGQKVEFLVSFYNNEISEKSEIFDDQFSVERPDGSNFTLKIRSTKLEDSAMYFCASSEGRGANYGYTFGSGTRLTVV.

The genes are TRBV7-2 and TRBJ2-1; 7 bases agree with TRBD1. The junction had 3 bases not matched to a gene; V was cut back by 1 base and J by 3 bases. Germline V gene data show CDR1 as SGHTA and CDR2 as FQGNSA. This CDR3 contains 15 residues. This CDR3 reads CASSLVYRGYNEQFF. CDR3 DNA sequence: TGTGCCAGCAGCTTAGTTTACAGGGGCTACAATGAGCAGTTCTTC.

This chain links TRBV13 with TRBJ2-7, with TRBD2 identical over 7 bases. The CDR3 spans 17 residues. Germline CDR1 reads PRHDT; CDR2 reads FYEKMQ (reference sequence). Trimming removed 5 bases from V and 0 bases from J; junction bases left unmatched: 13. The CDR3 DNA follows: TGTGCCAGCAGCGCCACCGGGACTACTGAAAACTCCTACGAGCAGTACTTC. It translates to CASSATGTTENSYEQYF.

This chain uses TRBV11-3 with TRBJ2-7, with no clear D. The CDR3 has 14 amino acids. Germline V CDR1 and CDR2: SGHNT, YENEEA. The V end lost 0 bases, the J end lost 0 bases, and 6 bases lay between the germline ends. The CDR3, as DNA: TGTGCCAGCAGCTTAGAGGAGAGCTCCTACGAGCAGTACTTC. Protein product: CASSLEESSYEQYF. The variable domain in full, with the rest retrieved from reference TRBV11-3 and TRBJ2-7, is EAGVVQSPRYKIIEKKQPVAFWCNPISGHNTLYWYLQNLGQGPELLIRYENEEAVDDSQLPKDRFSAERLKGVDSTLKIQPAELGDSAVYLCASSLEESSYEQYFGPGTRLTVT.

V is TRBV19 and J is TRBJ2-1; possibly TRBD2 for D (6 bases). The CDR3 is made up of 15 amino acids. V lost 10 bases, J lost 0 bases, and 16 bases lay in between. Germline assignment: CDR1 LNHDA and CDR2 SQIVND (reference sequence). This CDR3 reads CATSSGHSSYNEQFF. In DNA form, the CDR3 reads TGTGCCACTTCCAGCGGGCACAGCTCCTACAATGAGCAGTTCTTC. Variable domain in full (rest from reference TRBV19 and TRBJ2-1): DGGITQSPKYLFRKEGQNVTLSCEQNLNHDAMYWYRQDPGQGLRLIYYSQIVNDFQKGDIAEGYSVSREKKESFPLTVTSAQKNPTAFYLCATSSGHSSYNEQFFGPGTRLTVL.